This entry is about one T cell receptor beta chain. This entry comes from a study of blood T cell repertoires in COVID-19. Study information: The United States, Italy and Spain were the sources of the acute and convalescent COVID-19 samples. PBMCs, B-cell-depleted T cells, or T cells were the source of the cDNA or gDNA that made up the material.

Recruited during active infection, patients (from Seattle) were subsequently followed longitudinally. Authors' methods: Amplifying reference gene primers gave estimates of nucleated cell counts. TCRdb's copy holds only in-frame clones and misses some; the assay was immunoSEQ multiplex PCR. The DNA gave D and trimming, while V, J and clone size come from that table. In the table there are 150,000 to 200,000 clones, 82% of which are singletons. This CDR3 contains 13 residues. Trimming removed 7 bases from V and 15 bases from J; junction bases left unmatched: 14. CDR1 is MNHEY and CDR2 is SVGEGT in the germline V gene.

The chain uses TRBV6-2 or TRBV6-3 and TRBJ2-1; 8 positions match TRBD2. This TCR was recovered from a woman aged 60-75 years with COVID-19, enrolled during active disease. Sequenced input: peripheral blood. This chain's CDR3 is CASIPTAREGVFF. DNA of the CDR3: TGTGCCAGCATCCCGACAGCCCGGGAGGGGGTGTTCTTC.